One and the same sample provided the 29 T cell receptor beta chains below, sequenced in a study of PD-1 blockade in classical Hodgkin lymphoma. Some clones are missing from TCRdb's copy, which holds only in-frame ones; the method was immunoSEQ multiplex PCR. The sample shows tens of thousands of clones, roughly 89% of them seen only once. Indicated time point: cycle 4 day 1 (C4D1), after 6 weeks of nivolumab. All trial patients relapsed after autologous stem cell transplantation. This material consisted of peripheral blood mononuclear cells (PBMCs), taken before the fourth cycle of nivolumab. The source of these receptors is a human donor with classical Hodgkin lymphoma.

The gene calls are TRBV7-9 and TRBJ1-5; D uncertain. The germline V gene encodes CDR1 SEHNR and CDR2 FQNEAQ (reference sequence). The CDR3 loop spans 16 amino acids. The ends were cut back, 4 bases at V and 9 bases at J, with 22 bases in the middle. The DNA of the CDR3 is TGTGCCAGCAGCTCCCTAGAGGGCCCCTCGGGTCGGCCCCAGCATTTT. It specifies CASSSLEGPSGRPQHF. The full variable domain, rest sourced from reference TRBV7-9 and TRBJ1-5, is DTGVSQNPRHKITKRGQNVTFRCDPISEHNRLYWYRQTLGQGPEFLTYFQNEAQLEKSRLLSDRFSAERPKGSFSTLEIQRTEQGDSAMYLCASSSLEGPSGRPQHFGDGTRLSIL.

This clone was seen more than once but under ten times. V is TRBV19 and J is TRBJ1-1; no clear D gene. V shed 6 bases and J shed 0 bases, with 11 bases lying between them. This CDR3 is built from 14 residues. In germline, CDR1 is LNHDA, CDR2 SQIVND (reference sequence). CDR3: CASRSGTMNTEAFF. CDR3 in DNA: TGTGCCAGTAGGTCAGGAACTATGAACACTGAAGCTTTCTTT.

This chain connects TRBV7-8 to TRBJ2-5, with 13 bases identical to TRBD2. The CDR3 totals 17 residues. The germline gives CDR1 SGHVS, CDR2 FQNEAQ. The trim removed 1 base at V and 3 bases at J, leaving 5 bases unmatched. CDR3 sequence (DNA): TGTGCCAGCAGCTTAGGGACTAGCGGGGGAGACAAAGAGACCCAGTACTTC. As protein: CASSLGTSGGDKETQYF.

The V call is TRBV2, the J call TRBJ2-2; 11 bases are shared with TRBD2. Germline V lookup: CDR1 SNHLY, CDR2 FYNNEI. Trimming took 4 bases from V and 7 from J; bases not matched to a gene: 5. This CDR3 has 15 amino acids. The CDR3 protein is CASSGLAGGIGELFF. In DNA, the CDR3 is TGTGCCAGCAGTGGCCTAGCGGGGGGAATCGGGGAGCTGTTTTTT.

The chain links TRBV7-8 to TRBJ2-7, with a possible D match to TRBD1 (6 bases). Trimming shortened V by 0 bases and J by 3 bases, and 9 bases separated the two germline ends. Germline V gives CDR1 SGHVS, CDR2 FQNEAQ. This CDR3 contains 14 residues. In DNA, the CDR3 is TGTGCCAGCAGCTTAGCTGAAGGGGGCTACGAGCAGTACTTC. This gives the protein CASSLAEGGYEQYF.

This chain joins TRBV30 and TRBJ1-3; a weak D match, TRBD1 (6 bases). The ends were cut back, 2 bases at V and 0 bases at J, with 8 bases in the middle. The CDR3 runs to 14 residues. Germline V lookup: CDR1 GTSNPN, CDR2 SVGIG (reference sequence). The CDR3 region is CAWSQQGSGNTIYF. The CDR3 nucleotides read TGTGCCTGGAGTCAACAGGGCTCTGGAAACACCATATATTTT.

The CDR3 here is CSVRVSGTGELFF. The CDR3 coding sequence is TGCAGCGTCAGGGTTTCTGGTACCGGGGAGCTGTTTTTT. V is TRBV29-1 and J is TRBJ2-2; tentative D call: TRBD1 (5 bases). Germline loops: CDR1 SQVTM, CDR2 ANQGSEA. This CDR3 spans 13 amino acids. The V gene lost 6 bases and the J gene lost 5 bases, with 13 bases spanning the gap.

The gene calls are TRBV18 and TRBJ1-3, with D possibly matching TRBD1 (5 bases). The CDR3 is 15 residues long. The V gene lost 5 bases and the J gene lost 5 bases, with 16 bases spanning the gap. Germline V gene sequence: CDR1 KGHSH, CDR2 LQKENI. The CDR3 DNA is TGTGCCAGCTCAGCCAGTGGGGGTCGGAGAAACACCATATATTTT. This gives the protein CASSASGGRRNTIYF.

This chain uses TRBV7-9 with TRBJ1-4, with D tentatively TRBD1 (6 bases). V gave up 2 bases and J gave up 8 bases, with 12 bases separating them. The germline CDR1 and CDR2 sequences are SEHNR and FQNEAQ (reference sequence). CDR3 length equals 14 residues. CDR3 loop: CASSLSQGLEKLFF. The DNA for the CDR3 is TGTGCCAGCAGCTTAAGTCAGGGGTTGGAAAAACTGTTTTTT.

The gene calls are TRBV28 and TRBJ2-1, with 13 positions matching TRBD2. J lost 3 bases, V lost 6 bases, and 2 bases had no gene match. CDR1 is MDHEN, CDR2 SYDVKM, per germline. The CDR3 sequence is 15 residues long. CDR3 bases: TGTGCCAGCAGATGGACTAGCGGGAGCTACAATGAGCAGTTCTTC. Encoded protein: CASRWTSGSYNEQFF.

The chain recombines TRBV4-1 with TRBJ2-7, with 10 nucleotides matching TRBD2. Germline CDR1 reads MGHRA; CDR2 reads YSYEKL. The V segment lost 1 base and the J segment 5 bases; nucleotides outside the gene matches: 5. The CDR3 totals 15 residues. The CDR3 here is CASSQVAGGINEQYF. CDR3 nucleotide sequence: TGCGCCAGCAGCCAAGTAGCGGGGGGTATCAACGAGCAGTACTTC.

This chain links TRBV2 with TRBJ1-2; a weak D match, TRBD1 (5 bases). Trimming pared 11 bases from V and 5 bases from J, leaving 18 bases between. The CDR3 is made up of 13 amino acids. Germline V lookup: CDR1 SNHLY, CDR2 FYNNEI. The CDR3 spells CARFNGGGYGYTF. For the CDR3, the DNA is TGTGCCCGGTTCAATGGGGGGGGATATGGCTACACCTTC.

The chain couples TRBV7-9 to TRBJ1-1; 8 bases agree with TRBD1. The V and J ends lost 5 bases and 7 bases, in that order; junction bases with no gene match: 3. CDR1 SEHNR and CDR2 FQNEAQ come from the germline V gene (reference sequence). The CDR3 covers 12 residues. In DNA, the CDR3 is TGTGCCAGCAGCCTAGGGACAGGTGAAGCTTTCTTT. As protein: CASSLGTGEAFF.

V usage is TRBV19 and J usage is TRBJ2-7; 8 nucleotides match TRBD1. Germline trimming cut 5 bases from V and 4 bases from J; bases unmatched to any gene: 10. The germline gives CDR1 LNHDA, CDR2 SQIVND (reference sequence). The CDR3 is 15 residues long. In DNA form, the CDR3 reads TGTGCCAGTAGTTTAGGGACAGGCCTCGCGTACGAGCAGTACTTC. Amino acid sequence: CASSLGTGLAYEQYF.

The chain joins TRBV6-6 to TRBJ2-3; TRBD2 aligns across 8 bases. The V segment lost 4 bases and the J segment 3 bases; nucleotides outside the gene matches: 9. CDR3 length: 16 residues. Germline V gives CDR1 MNHNY, CDR2 SVGAGI (reference sequence). The CDR3 bases are TGTGCCAGCAGTTTCGCCCAGCGGGGGCGGACAGATACGCAGTATTTT. Its protein product is CASSFAQRGRTDTQYF.

The V call is TRBV27, the J call TRBJ1-2, with D perhaps matching TRBD1 (6 bases). The CDR3 has 14 amino acids. V was cut by 6 bases and J by 4 bases, with 15 bases left in between. The V gene's germline CDR1 is MNHEY and CDR2 SMNVEV (reference sequence). CDR3: CASRGRQERYGYTF. CDR3 DNA: TGTGCCAGCAGGGGTAGACAGGAGCGCTATGGCTACACCTTC.

The chain carries TRBV27 and TRBJ2-7; tentatively, D is TRBD1 or TRBD2 (5 bases each). V lost 2 bases and J lost 6, with 8 bases in between. The CDR3 loop spans 12 amino acids. CDR1 and CDR2 (germline): MNHEY, SMNVEV (reference sequence). CDR3 residues: CASSLGGGEQYF. DNA for the CDR3: TGTGCCAGCAGTTTAGGGGGTGGCGAGCAGTACTTC.

This clone has only one observation. J is TRBJ2-7 and V is TRBV6-5, with 13 bases that match TRBD2. The trim removed 7 bases at V and 5 bases at J, leaving 5 bases unmatched. CDR3 length equals 14 residues. Germline lookup yields CDR1 MNHEY and CDR2 SVGAGI. Here the CDR3 DNA reads TGTGCCAGCACCACTAGCGGGGGGGGTAACGAGCAGTACTTC. This encodes CASTTSGGGNEQYF.

This chain connects TRBV5-1 to TRBJ2-7; 7 nucleotides match TRBD1. This CDR3 has 15 residues. Trimming at V came to 2 bases and at J to 3 bases, leaving 8 bases not matched to a gene. Germline V lookup: CDR1 SGHRS, CDR2 YFSETQ. The CDR3 region is CASSLKWTGYYEQYF. In DNA, the CDR3 is TGCGCCAGCAGCTTAAAATGGACAGGATACTACGAGCAGTACTTC.

This clone appeared a few times. This chain links TRBV2 with TRBJ2-7; weak D call: TRBD1 (6 bases). The CDR3 extends over 12 amino acids. Germline CDR1 SNHLY, CDR2 FYNNEI. Deletions cut 5 bases from V and 6 bases from J, with 11 bases between. The CDR3 DNA reads as TGTGCCAGCAGTCCCACAGGGCTCGAGCAGTACTTC. This gives the protein CASSPTGLEQYF.

The chain is built from TRBV19 and TRBJ1-1, with unresolved D. V shed 5 bases and J shed 4 bases, with 14 bases lying between them. The CDR3 sequence is 14 residues long. The germline gives CDR1 LNHDA, CDR2 SQIVND (reference sequence). This CDR3 reads CASSVSHVFTEAFF. Written as DNA, the CDR3 is TGTGCCAGTAGTGTATCGCACGTTTTCACTGAAGCTTTCTTT.

The rearrangement joins TRBV18 to TRBJ1-4, with 7 bases fitting TRBD1. Trimming cost V 2 bases and J 5 bases; bases outside gene matches: 11. The CDR3 length is 17 residues. The germline V gene encodes CDR1 KGHSH and CDR2 LQKENI. The chain's CDR3 is CASSPRRGQWSNEKLFF. The CDR3 DNA sequence: TGTGCCAGCTCACCAAGGAGGGGGCAGTGGAGCAATGAAAAACTGTTTTTT. The full variable domain, completed using reference TRBV18 and TRBJ1-4, is NAGVMQNPRHLVRRRGQEARLRCSPMKGHSHVYWYRQLPEEGLKFMVYLQKENIIDESGMPKERFSAEFPKEGPSILRIQQVVRGDSAAYFCASSPRRGQWSNEKLFFGSGTQLSVL.

The chain is built from TRBV5-6 and TRBJ2-1; possible D gene TRBD2, 5 bases. The V end was cut by 4 bases, the J end by 1 base, with 6 bases between. The V gene's germline CDR1 is SGHDT and CDR2 YYEEEE. The CDR3 has 13 amino acids. This chain's CDR3 is CASSPGSYNEQFF. DNA of the CDR3: TGTGCCAGCAGCCCGGGATCCTACAATGAGCAGTTCTTC.

The V call is TRBV5-1, the J call TRBJ1-6; 8 bases match TRBD1. V shed 4 bases, J shed 5 bases, and the junction held 8 bases outside the gene matches. This CDR3 spans 16 amino acids. Germline loops: CDR1 SGHRS, CDR2 YFSETQ. The CDR3 protein is CASSGWMTGDNSPLHF. CDR3 nucleotide sequence: TGCGCCAGCAGCGGGTGGATGACAGGGGATAATTCACCCCTCCACTTT.

V and J are TRBV7-3 and TRBJ2-3; 8 nucleotides align to TRBD2. This CDR3 region has 14 residues. Trimming cost V 5 bases and J 4 bases; bases outside gene matches: 5. Looked up from germline, CDR1 is SGHTA and CDR2 is FQGTGA. The CDR3 DNA reads as TGTGCCAGCAGCCTCGGACTAGCCGCAGATACGCAGTATTTT. This codes for CASSLGLAADTQYF.

This chain joins TRBV6-1 and TRBJ1-1; D not certain. Trimming shortened V by 1 base and J by 11 bases, and 14 bases separated the two germline ends. Looked up from germline, CDR1 is MNHNS and CDR2 is SASEGT. This CDR3 comprises 13 residues. CDR3 in DNA: TGTGCCAGCAGTGAAGGGATTGGGGTAGGGGCTTTCTTT. As protein: CASSEGIGVGAFF.

The rearrangement uses TRBV6-5 and TRBJ1-1; D remains ambiguous. CDR1 and CDR2 (germline): MNHEY, SVGAGI. The V end lost 7 bases, the J end lost 5 bases, and 17 bases lay between the germline ends. CDR3 length equals 14 residues. The CDR3 nucleotides are TGTGCCAGCACTCATGTGACCGGGAGGACTGAAGCTTTCTTT. Its protein product is CASTHVTGRTEAFF.

This clone has a single count. J is TRBJ1-1 and V is TRBV5-6, with D uncertain. Trimming stripped 2 bases from V and 5 bases from J, with 10 bases between. This CDR3 contains 13 residues. CDR1 is SGHDT and CDR2 is YYEEEE in the germline V gene. Here the CDR3 DNA reads TGTGCCAGCAGCTTCTGGGGTGGAACTGAAGCTTTCTTT. Translating gives CASSFWGGTEAFF.

The rearrangement joins TRBV5-1 to TRBJ2-3, with 7 bases identical to TRBD1. Germline CDR1 reads SGHRS; CDR2 reads YFSETQ. The CDR3 length is 14 residues. The V segment lost 7 bases and the J segment 2 bases; nucleotides outside the gene matches: 7. CDR3 region: CASSSGQPTDTQYF. The CDR3 DNA follows: TGCGCCAGCTCCTCGGGACAGCCCACAGATACGCAGTATTTT.